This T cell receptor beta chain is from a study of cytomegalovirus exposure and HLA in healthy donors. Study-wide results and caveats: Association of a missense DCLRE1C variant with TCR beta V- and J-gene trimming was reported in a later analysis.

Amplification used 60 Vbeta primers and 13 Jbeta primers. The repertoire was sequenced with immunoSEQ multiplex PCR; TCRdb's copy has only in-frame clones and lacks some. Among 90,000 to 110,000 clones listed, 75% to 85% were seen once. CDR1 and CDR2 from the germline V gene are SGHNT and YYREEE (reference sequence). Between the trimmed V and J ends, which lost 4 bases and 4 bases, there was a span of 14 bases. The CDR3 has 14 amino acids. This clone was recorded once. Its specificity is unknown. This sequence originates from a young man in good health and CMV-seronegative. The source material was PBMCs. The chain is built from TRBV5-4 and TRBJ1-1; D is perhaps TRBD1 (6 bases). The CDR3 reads CASSGGHRTTEAFF. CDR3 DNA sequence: TGTGCCAGCAGCGGGGGACATCGGACCACTGAAGCTTTCTTT.